These T cell receptor beta chains were read from a single sample in a study of blood T cell repertoires in COVID-19. Only in-frame clones appear in the TCRdb table, and some are missing; sequencing was by immunoSEQ multiplex PCR. The profile covers hundreds of thousands of clones, with around 87% appearing a single time and under 2% taken by the ten largest. Source material: PBMCs or T cells enriched from blood (not recorded which). These receptors came from a woman between 45 and 60 years old who had recovered from COVID-19. Both conserved end residues are part of each CDR3. Fields, in order: J gene, D gene, V gene, clone size, CDR3 protein, CDR3 DNA. A D gene is named only where the DNA matches it firmly. Only some rows state a clone size, as once, few, many or a class for expanded clones.

>TRBJ2-2|.|TRBV10-1|.
CASSAGNTGELFF
TGCGCCAGCAGCGCGGGAAACACCGGGGAGCTGTTTTTT
>TRBJ2-7|.|TRBV27|once
CASSLTVSYEQYF
TGTGCCAGCAGTCTGACAGTCAGCTACGAGCAGTACTTC
>TRBJ2-7|TRBD1|TRBV27|.
CASSSLGTGLYEQYF
TGTGCCAGCAGTTCCCTCGGGACAGGGCTTTACGAGCAGTACTTC
>TRBJ1-3|.|TRBV28|.
CASSLSQGRGNTIYF
TGTGCCAGCAGTTTAAGTCAGGGTAGGGGAAACACCATATATTTT
>TRBJ1-3|.|TRBV13|.
CASSVTYSGNTIYF
TGTGCCAGCAGCGTAACATACTCTGGAAACACCATATATTTT
>TRBJ1-5|TRBD1|TRBV4-3|.
CASSLNRGLGQPQHF
TGCGCCAGCAGCCTCAACAGGGGGCTAGGTCAGCCCCAGCATTTT
>TRBJ2-3|.|TRBV5-6|.
CASSAAGITDTQYF
TGTGCCAGCAGCGCGGCGGGGATCACAGATACGCAGTATTTT
>TRBJ2-5|TRBD2|TRBV5-1|.
CASSFKREFTETQYF
TGCGCCAGCAGCTTCAAGCGGGAGTTTACAGAGACCCAGTACTTC
>TRBJ2-2|.|TRBV28|.
CASSPGLSPRELFF
TGTGCCAGCAGTCCGGGACTTTCCCCCCGGGAGCTGTTTTTT
>TRBJ2-6|.|TRBV5-4|.
CASSLVAGANVLTF
TGTGCCAGCAGCTTGGTAGCTGGGGCCAACGTCCTGACTTTC
>TRBJ2-1|TRBD2|TRBV11-2|.
CASSPAIAGSSYNEQFF
TGTGCCAGCAGCCCGGCGATAGCGGGAAGCTCCTACAATGAGCAGTTCTTC
>TRBJ1-1|TRBD1|TRBV2|.
CASLRQGRLNTEAFF
TGTGCCAGCCTACGACAGGGGAGGCTGAACACTGAAGCTTTCTTT
>TRBJ1-2|TRBD1|TRBV28|.
CASRTPGQGVEDTF
TGTGCCAGCAGAACCCCGGGACAGGGTGTAGAGGACACCTTC
>TRBJ2-1|.|TRBV9|.
CASSVEGTQGNEQFF
TGTGCCAGCAGCGTAGAAGGGACCCAGGGGAATGAGCAGTTCTTC